Below, one TCR beta chain is given with its context. The sample originates from a study of T cells expressing NK-cell markers. Study details: Sorted CD3+CD56+NKG2C+, CD3+CD56+NKG2C- and CD3+CD56-NKG2C+ T cells supplied TCR beta repertoires. Seven sequenced donors out of eight were HCMV-seropositive, one seronegative.

The CDR3 sequence is 14 residues long. Germline lookup yields CDR1 MGHRA and CDR2 YSYEKL. TCRdb re-called the 5' RACE reads; every CDR3 protein appears as one record, without DNA. Reported are some 500,000 distinct CDR3 sequences; the ten largest clones contain roughly 1.4%. This chain joins TRBV4-1 and TRBJ2-4; absent DNA, TCRdb's TRBD1 call cannot be checked. This sequence originates from a woman in her forties or fifties in good health. Input material: blood T cells: a sorted CD56 or NKG2C T cell subset, CD4+ or CD8+ T cells, or bulk PBMC T cells (not recorded which). This CDR3 reads CASSQGPGSNIQYF.